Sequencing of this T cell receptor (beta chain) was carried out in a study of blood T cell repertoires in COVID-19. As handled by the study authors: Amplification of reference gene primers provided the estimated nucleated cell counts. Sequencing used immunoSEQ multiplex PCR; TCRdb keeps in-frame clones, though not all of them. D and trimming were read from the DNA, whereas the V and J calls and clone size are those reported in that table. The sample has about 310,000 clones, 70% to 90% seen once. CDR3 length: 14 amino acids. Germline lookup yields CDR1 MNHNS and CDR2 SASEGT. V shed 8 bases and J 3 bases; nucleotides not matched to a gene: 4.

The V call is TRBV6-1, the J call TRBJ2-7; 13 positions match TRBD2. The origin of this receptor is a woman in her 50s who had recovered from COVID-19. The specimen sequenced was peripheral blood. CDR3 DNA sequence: TGTGCCAGCGAAGGGACTAGCGGGGACTACGAGCAGTACTTC. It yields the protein CASEGTSGDYEQYF.